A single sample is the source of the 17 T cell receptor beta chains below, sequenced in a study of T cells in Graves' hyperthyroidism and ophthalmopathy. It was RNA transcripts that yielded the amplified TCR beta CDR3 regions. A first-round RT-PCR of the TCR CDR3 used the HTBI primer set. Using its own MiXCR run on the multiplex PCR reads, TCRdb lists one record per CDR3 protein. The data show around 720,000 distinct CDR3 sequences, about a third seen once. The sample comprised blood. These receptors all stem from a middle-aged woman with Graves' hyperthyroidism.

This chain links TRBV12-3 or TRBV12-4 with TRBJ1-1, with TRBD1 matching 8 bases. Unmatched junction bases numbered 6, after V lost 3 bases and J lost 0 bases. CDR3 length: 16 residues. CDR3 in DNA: TGTGCCAGCAGTTTGGACGGGACAGGTTTGAACACTGAAGCTTTCTTT. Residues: CASSLDGTGLNTEAFF.

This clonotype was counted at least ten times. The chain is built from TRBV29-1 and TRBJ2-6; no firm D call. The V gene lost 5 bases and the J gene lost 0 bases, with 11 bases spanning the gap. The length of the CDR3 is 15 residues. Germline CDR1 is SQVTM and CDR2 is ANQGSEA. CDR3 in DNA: TGCAGCGTTCCGACCGAGAGCTCTGGGGCCAACGTCCTGACTTTC. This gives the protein CSVPTESSGANVLTF.

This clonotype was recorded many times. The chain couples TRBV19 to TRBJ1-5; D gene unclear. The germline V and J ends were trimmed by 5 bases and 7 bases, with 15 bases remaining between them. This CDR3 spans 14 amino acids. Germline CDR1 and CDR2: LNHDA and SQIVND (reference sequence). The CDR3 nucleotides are TGTGCCAGTAGTGCGGAGGGCAATTGGCAGCCCCAGCATTTT. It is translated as CASSAEGNWQPQHF.

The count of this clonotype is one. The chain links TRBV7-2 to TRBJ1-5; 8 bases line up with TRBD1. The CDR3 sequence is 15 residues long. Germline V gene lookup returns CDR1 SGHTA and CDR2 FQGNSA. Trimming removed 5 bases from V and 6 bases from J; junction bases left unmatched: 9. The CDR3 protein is CASSSRTGIGQPQHF. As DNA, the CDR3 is TGTGCCAGCAGCAGCAGGACAGGGATAGGTCAGCCCCAGCATTTT.

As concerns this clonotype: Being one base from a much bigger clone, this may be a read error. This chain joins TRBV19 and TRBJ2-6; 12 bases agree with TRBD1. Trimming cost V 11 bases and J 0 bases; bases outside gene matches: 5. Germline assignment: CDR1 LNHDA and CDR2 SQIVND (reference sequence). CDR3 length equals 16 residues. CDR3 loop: CAASGQGASGANVLTF. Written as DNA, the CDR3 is TGTGCCGCCTCGGGACAGGGGGCCTCTGGGGCCAACGTCCTGACTTTC. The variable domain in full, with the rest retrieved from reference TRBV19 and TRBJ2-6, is DGGITQSPKYLFRKEGQNVTLSCEQNLNHDAMYWYRQDPGQGLRLIYYSQIVNDFQKGDIAEGYSVSREKKESFPLTVTSAQKNPTAFYLCAASGQGASGANVLTFGAGSRLTVL.

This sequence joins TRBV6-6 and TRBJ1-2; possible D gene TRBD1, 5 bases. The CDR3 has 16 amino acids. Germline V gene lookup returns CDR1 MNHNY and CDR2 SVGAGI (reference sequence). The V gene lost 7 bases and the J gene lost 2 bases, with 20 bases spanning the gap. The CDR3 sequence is CASNEREGAINYGYTF. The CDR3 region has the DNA TGTGCCAGCAACGAGAGAGAAGGGGCGATCAACTATGGCTACACCTTC.

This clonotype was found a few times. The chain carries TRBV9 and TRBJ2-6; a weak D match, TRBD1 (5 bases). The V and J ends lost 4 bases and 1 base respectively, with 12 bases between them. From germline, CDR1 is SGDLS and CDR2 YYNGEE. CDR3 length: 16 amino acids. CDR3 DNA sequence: TGTGCCAGCAGCCCGTTAGGGGCTTCTGGGGCCAACGTCCTGACTTTC. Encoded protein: CASSPLGASGANVLTF.

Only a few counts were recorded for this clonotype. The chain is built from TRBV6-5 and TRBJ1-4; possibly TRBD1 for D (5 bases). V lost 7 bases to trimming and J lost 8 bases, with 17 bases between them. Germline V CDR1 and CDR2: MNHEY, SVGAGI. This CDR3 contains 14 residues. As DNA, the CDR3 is TGTGCCAGCACCAAGCCTCAGGGAGGGGAAAAACTGTTTTTT. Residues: CASTKPQGGEKLFF.

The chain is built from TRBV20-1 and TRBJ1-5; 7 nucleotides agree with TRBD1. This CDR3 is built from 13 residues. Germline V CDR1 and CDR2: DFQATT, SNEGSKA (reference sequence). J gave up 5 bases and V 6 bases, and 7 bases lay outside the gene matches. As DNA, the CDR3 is TGCAGTGCCCCAGGGGGATCGGATCAGCCCCAGCATTTT. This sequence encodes CSAPGGSDQPQHF.

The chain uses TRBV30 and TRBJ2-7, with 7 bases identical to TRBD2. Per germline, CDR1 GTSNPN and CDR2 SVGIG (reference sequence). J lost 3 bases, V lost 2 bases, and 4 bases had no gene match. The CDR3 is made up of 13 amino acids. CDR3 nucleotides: TGTGCCTGGAGTAGCGGGGACCTCTACGAGCAGTACTTC. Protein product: CAWSSGDLYEQYF.

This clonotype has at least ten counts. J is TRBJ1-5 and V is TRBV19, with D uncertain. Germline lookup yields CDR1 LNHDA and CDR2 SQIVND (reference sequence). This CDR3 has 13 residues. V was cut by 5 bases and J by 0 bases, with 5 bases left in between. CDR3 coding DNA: TGTGCCAGTAGTTTAGCTAGCAATCAGCCCCAGCATTTT. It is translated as CASSLASNQPQHF.

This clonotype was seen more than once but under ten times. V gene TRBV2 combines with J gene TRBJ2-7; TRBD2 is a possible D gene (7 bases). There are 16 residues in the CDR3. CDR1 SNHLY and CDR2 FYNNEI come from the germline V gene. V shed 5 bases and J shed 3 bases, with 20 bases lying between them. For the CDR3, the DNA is TGTGCCAGCAGTTACTCTTCGGGGGGCTACAACTACGAGCAGTACTTC. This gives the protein CASSYSSGGYNYEQYF.

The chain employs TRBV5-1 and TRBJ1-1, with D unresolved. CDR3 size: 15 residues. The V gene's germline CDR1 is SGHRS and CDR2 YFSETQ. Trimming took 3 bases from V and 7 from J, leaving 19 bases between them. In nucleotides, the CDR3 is TGCGCCAGCAGCTCCGGCCTCGGGATCCGGGTTGAAGCTTTCTTT. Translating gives CASSSGLGIRVEAFF.

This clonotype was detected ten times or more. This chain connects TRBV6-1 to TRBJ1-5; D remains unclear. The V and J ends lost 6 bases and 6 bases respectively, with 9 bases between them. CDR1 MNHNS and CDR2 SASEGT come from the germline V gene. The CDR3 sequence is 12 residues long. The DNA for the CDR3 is TGTGCCAGCAGCTCAATGGGTCAGCCCCAGCATTTT. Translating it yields CASSSMGQPQHF.

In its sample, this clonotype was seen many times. In DNA form, the CDR3 reads TGCAGCGTTGGGTACAGGGCCCAAGAGACCCAGTACTTC. Encoded protein: CSVGYRAQETQYF. The rearrangement links TRBV29-1 to TRBJ2-5; tentatively, D is TRBD1 (6 bases). This CDR3 is built from 13 residues. In germline, CDR1 is SQVTM, CDR2 ANQGSEA. Trimming removed 4 bases at V and 1 base at J, with 10 bases between.

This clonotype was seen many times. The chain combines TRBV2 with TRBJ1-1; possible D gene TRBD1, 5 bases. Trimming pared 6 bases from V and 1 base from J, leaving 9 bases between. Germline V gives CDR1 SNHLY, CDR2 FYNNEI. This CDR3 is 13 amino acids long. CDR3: CASRKGQNTEAFF. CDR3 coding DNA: TGTGCCAGCAGAAAAGGACAGAACACTGAAGCTTTCTTT.

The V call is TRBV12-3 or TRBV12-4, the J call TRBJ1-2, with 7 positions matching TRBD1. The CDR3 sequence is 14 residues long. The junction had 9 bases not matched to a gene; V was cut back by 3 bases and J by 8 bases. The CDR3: CASSLGRGVEGYTF. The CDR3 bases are TGTGCCAGCAGTTTGGGCAGGGGGGTGGAAGGCTACACCTTC.